Described below is a single T cell receptor (beta chain) sequence and its context. Approximately 10 milliliters of peripheral blood were drawn from each donor into EDTA-treated tubes. These data originate in a study of blood T cells in healthy people across ages. The authors ran a second PCR of 7 to 11 cycles using a sample-barcoded 5' primer and a J-beta primer mix. Each of the samples gave a minimum of 2.5 million paired-end reads that contained CDR3. TCRdb passed the 5' RACE reads through MiXCR, listing each CDR3 protein once. The data hold about 1.8 million distinct CDR3 sequences, with about 50% observed a single time. The V gene end was trimmed by 5 bases and the J gene end by 8 bases; junction bases not matched to a gene: 11. This CDR3 is 15 amino acids long. Germline V CDR1 and CDR2: DFQATT, SNEGSKA (reference sequence).

The sequence was obtained from a woman in her thirties or forties in good health. The chain recombines TRBV20-1 with TRBJ1-6, with TRBD1 matching over 8 bases. The material sequenced was blood. The CDR3 sequence: CSAWYRTGPHSPLHF. CDR3 sequence (DNA): TGCAGTGCTTGGTACAGGACAGGGCCTCATTCACCCCTCCACTTT.